This T cell receptor (beta chain) originates from a study of shared clonotypes between healthy human individuals. The study's findings and limits: Having only a few donors restricted how much genetic and exposure-history diversity was captured.

Deletions cut 5 bases from V and 14 bases from J, with 16 bases between. From germline, CDR1 is SGHRS and CDR2 YFSETQ. CDR3 length equals 11 residues. Every contributor of samples was a Caucasian grown-up residing in Nashville, Tennessee. Concerning this clone itself: The antigen remains unidentified.

Several immunoSEQ plates held equal portions of the genomic DNA taken from each subset. Measured with immunoSEQ multiplex PCR; TCRdb has only the in-frame clones, and not every one. The table has about half a million clones, roughly 78% seen once; the top ten hold about an eighth. This sequence was found in a woman aged 40 to 49 in good health. Some clones in this sample may be carry-over from other donors' samples. The V gene is TRBV5-1, the J gene TRBJ1-2; no firm D call. The sequenced material came from PBMCs. The CDR3 sequence is CASSIGEKWTF. The CDR3 nucleotides read TGCGCCAGCAGTATCGGGGAGAAGTGGACCTTC.